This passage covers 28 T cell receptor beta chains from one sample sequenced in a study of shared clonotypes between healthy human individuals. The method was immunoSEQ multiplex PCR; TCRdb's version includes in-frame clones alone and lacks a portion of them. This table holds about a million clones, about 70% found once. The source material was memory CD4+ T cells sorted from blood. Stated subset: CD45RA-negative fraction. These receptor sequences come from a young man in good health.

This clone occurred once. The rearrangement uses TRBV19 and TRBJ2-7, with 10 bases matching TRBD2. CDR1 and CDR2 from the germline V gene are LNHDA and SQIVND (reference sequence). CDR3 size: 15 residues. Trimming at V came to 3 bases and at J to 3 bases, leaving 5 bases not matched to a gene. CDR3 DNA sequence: TGTGCCAGTAGTATTAAAGGGACTAGCGTCTACGAGCAGTACTTC. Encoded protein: CASSIKGTSVYEQYF.

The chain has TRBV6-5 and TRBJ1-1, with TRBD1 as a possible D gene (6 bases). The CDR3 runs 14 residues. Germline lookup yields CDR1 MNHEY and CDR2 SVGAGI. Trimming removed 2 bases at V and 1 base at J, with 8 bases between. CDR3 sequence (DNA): TGTGCCAGCAGTTACCAGACAGGGAACACTGAAGCTTTCTTT. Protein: CASSYQTGNTEAFF.

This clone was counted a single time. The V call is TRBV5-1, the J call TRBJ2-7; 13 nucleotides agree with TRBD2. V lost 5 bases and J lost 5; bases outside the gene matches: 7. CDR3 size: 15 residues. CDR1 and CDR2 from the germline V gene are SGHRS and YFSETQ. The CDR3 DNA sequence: TGCGCCAGCAGACCAACTAGCGGGGGGGCTAACGAGCAGTACTTC. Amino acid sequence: CASRPTSGGANEQYF.

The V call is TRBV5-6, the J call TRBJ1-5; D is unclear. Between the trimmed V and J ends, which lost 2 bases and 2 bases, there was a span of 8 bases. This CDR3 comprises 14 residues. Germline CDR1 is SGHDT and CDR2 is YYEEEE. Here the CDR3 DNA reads TGTGCCAGCAGCTTCGGTTTCGGCAATCAGCCCCAGCATTTT. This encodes CASSFGFGNQPQHF.

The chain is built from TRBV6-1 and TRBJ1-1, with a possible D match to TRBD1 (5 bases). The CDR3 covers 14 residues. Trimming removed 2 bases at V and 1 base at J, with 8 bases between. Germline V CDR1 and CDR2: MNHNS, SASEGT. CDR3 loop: CASSEIGQNTEAFF. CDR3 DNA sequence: TGTGCCAGCAGTGAAATTGGACAGAACACTGAAGCTTTCTTT.

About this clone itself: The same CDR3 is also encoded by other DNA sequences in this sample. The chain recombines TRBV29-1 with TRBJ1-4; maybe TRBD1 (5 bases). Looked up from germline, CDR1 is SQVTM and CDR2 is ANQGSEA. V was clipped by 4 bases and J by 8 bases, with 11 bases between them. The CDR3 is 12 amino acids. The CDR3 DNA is TGCAGCGTTGTCCAGGAGGGGGAAAAACTGTTTTTT. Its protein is CSVVQEGEKLFF.

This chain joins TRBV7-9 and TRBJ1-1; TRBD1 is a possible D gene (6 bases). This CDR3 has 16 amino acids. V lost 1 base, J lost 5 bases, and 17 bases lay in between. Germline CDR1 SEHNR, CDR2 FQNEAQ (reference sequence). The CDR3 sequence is CASSLVGGGARTEAFF. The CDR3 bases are TGTGCCAGCAGCTTAGTCGGTGGGGGGGCACGGACTGAAGCTTTCTTT.

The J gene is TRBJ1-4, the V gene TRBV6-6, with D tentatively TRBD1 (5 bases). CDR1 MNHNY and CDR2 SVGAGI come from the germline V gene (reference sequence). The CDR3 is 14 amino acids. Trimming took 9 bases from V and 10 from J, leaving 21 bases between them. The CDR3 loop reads CARRPRDGQAKLFF. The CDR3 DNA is TGTGCCAGACGGCCTCGGGACGGCCAAGCAAAACTGTTTTTT.

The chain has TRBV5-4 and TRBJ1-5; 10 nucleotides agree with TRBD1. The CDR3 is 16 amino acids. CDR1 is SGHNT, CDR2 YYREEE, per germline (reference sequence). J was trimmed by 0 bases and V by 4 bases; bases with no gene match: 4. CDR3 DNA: TGTGCCAGCAGCGACCGGACAGGGGGTAGCAATCAGCCCCAGCATTTT. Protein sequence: CASSDRTGGSNQPQHF.

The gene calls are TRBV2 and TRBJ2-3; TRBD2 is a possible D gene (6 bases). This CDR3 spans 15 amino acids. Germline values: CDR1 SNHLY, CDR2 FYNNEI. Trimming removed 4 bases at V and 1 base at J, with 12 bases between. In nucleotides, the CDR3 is TGTGCCAGCAGTGTAGGCGGGAAGGGCACAGATACGCAGTATTTT. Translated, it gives CASSVGGKGTDTQYF.

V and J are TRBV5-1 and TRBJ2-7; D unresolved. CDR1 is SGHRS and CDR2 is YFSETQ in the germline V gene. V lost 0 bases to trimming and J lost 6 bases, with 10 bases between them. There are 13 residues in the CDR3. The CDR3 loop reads CASSLDLGTEQYF. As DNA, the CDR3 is TGCGCCAGCAGCTTGGATCTGGGCACCGAGCAGTACTTC.

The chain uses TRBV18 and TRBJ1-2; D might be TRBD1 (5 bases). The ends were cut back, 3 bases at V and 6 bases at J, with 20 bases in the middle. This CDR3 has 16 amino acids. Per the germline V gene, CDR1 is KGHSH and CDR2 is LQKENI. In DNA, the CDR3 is TGTGCCAGCTCACCCCCAGGCGTAGGGGCACGGGATGGCTACACCTTC. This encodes CASSPPGVGARDGYTF.

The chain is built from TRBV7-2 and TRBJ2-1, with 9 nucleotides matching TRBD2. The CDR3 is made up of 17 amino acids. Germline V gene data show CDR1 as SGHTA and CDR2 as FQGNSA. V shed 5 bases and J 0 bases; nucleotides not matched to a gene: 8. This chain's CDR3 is CASSTHLSGSSYNEQFF. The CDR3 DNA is TGTGCCAGCAGCACCCACCTTAGCGGGAGCTCCTACAATGAGCAGTTCTTC.

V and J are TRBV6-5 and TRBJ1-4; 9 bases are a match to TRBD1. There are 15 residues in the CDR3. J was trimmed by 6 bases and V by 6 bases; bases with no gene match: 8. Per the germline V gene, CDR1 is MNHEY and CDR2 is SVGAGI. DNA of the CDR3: TGTGCCAGCAGACCCCCGGGACAGGGAGATGAAAAACTGTTTTTT. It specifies CASRPPGQGDEKLFF.

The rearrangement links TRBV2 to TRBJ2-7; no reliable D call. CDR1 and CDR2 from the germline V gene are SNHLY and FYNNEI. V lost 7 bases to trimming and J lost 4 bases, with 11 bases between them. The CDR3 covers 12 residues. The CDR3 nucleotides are TGTGCCAGCAACATAAGACGGTACGAGCAGTACTTC. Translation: CASNIRRYEQYF.

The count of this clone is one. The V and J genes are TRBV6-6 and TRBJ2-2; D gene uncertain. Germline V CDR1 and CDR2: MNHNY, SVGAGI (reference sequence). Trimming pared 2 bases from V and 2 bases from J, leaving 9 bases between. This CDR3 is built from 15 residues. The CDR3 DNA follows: TGTGCCAGCAGTTACGGGCAGACCAACACCGGGGAGCTGTTTTTT. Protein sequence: CASSYGQTNTGELFF.

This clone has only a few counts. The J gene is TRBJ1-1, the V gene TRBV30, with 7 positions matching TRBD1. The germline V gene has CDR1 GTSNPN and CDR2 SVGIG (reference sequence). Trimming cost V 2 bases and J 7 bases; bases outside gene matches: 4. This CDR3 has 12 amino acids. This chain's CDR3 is CAWSFQGVEAFF. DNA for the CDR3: TGTGCCTGGAGTTTTCAGGGGGTTGAAGCTTTCTTT. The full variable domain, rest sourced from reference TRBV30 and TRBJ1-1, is SQTIHQWPATLVQPVGSPLSLECTVEGTSNPNLYWYRQAAGRGLQLLFYSVGIGQISSEVPQNLSASRPQDRQFILSSKKLLLSDSGFYLCAWSFQGVEAFFGQGTRLTVV.

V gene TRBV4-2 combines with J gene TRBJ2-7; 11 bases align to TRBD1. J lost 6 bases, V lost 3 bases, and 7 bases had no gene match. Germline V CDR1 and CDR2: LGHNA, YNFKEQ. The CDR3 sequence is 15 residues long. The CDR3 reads CASSHSGTGGFEQYF. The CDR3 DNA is TGTGCCAGCAGCCACTCCGGGACAGGGGGTTTCGAGCAGTACTTC.

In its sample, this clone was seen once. CDR3 DNA: TGCGCCAGCAGCTTCAAGGGGACTAGCGGGACGAATGAGCAGTTCTTC. Its protein is CASSFKGTSGTNEQFF. The genes are TRBV5-1 and TRBJ2-1, with TRBD2 matching over 13 bases. The CDR3 covers 16 residues. V lost 2 bases to trimming and J lost 7 bases; unmatched junction nucleotides: 6. Germline CDR1 and CDR2: SGHRS and YFSETQ.

The CDR3 protein is CASSSTTGSGSYNEQFF. The CDR3 DNA reads as TGTGCCAGCAGCTCGACAACCGGCAGCGGCTCCTACAATGAGCAGTTCTTC. J is TRBJ2-1 and V is TRBV11-2, with a weak D call TRBD2 (5 bases). Germline assignment: CDR1 SGHAT and CDR2 FQNNGV. The CDR3 is made up of 17 amino acids. V lost 4 bases and J lost 0, with 16 bases in between.

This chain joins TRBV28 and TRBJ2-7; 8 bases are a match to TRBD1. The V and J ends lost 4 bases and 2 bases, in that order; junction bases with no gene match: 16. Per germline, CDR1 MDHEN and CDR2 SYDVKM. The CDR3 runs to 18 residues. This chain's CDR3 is CASSSLGGTGTSPYEQYF. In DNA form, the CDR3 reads TGTGCCAGCAGTTCCCTCGGTGGGACAGGTACTTCCCCCTACGAGCAGTACTTC.

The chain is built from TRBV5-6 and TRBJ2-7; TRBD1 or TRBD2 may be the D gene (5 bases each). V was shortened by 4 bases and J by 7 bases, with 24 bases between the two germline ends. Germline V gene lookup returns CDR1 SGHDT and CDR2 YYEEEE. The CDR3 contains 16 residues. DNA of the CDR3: TGTGCCAGCAGCCGGTGGGGGATCCGGATTCCTCTGGAGCAGTACTTC. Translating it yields CASSRWGIRIPLEQYF.

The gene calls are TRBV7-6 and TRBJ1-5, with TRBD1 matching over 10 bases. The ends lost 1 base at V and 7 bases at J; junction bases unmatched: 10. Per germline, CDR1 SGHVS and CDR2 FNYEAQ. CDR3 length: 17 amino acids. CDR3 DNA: TGTGCCAGCAGCTTAGTTTTTCGGGACAGGGGCTTCCAGCCCCAGCATTTT. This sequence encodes CASSLVFRDRGFQPQHF.

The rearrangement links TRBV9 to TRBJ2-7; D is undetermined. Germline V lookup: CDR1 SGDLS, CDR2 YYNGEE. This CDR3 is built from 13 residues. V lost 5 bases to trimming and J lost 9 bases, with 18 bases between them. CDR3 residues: CASSSILLGRQYF. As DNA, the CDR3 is TGTGCCAGCAGTTCAATCCTTCTTGGGCGGCAGTACTTC.

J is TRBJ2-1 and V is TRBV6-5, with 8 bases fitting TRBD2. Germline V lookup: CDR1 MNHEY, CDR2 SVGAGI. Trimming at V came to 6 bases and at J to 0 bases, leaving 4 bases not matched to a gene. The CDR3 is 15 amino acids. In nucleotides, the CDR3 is TGTGCCAGCAGACGGAGCGGGGGCTCCTACAATGAGCAGTTCTTC. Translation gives CASRRSGGSYNEQFF.

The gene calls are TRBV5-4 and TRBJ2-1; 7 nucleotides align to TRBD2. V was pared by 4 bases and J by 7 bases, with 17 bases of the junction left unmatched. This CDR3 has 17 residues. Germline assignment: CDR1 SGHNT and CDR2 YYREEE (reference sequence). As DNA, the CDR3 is TGTGCCAGCAGCCCGGGGGTTCTGGGCGGGGGACCTAATGAGCAGTTCTTC. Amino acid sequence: CASSPGVLGGGPNEQFF. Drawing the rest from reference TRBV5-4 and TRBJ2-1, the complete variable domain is ETGVTQSPTHLIKTRGQQVTLRCSSQSGHNTVSWYQQALGQGPQFIFQYYREEENGRGNFPPRFSGLQFPNYSSELNVNALELDDSALYLCASSPGVLGGGPNEQFFGPGTRLTVL.

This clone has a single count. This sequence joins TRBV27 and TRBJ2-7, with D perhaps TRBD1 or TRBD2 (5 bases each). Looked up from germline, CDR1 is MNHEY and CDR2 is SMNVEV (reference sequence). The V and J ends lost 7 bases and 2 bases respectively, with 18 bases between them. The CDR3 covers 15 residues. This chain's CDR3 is CASISRERGPYEQYF. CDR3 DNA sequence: TGTGCCAGCATATCTCGGGAAAGGGGACCCTACGAGCAGTACTTC.

This CDR3 reads CAIRGTAGNTIYF. The CDR3 coding sequence is TGTGCCATCAGGGGGACGGCTGGAAACACCATATATTTT. V usage is TRBV10-3 and J usage is TRBJ1-3, with D perhaps TRBD1 (5 bases). Between the trimmed V and J ends, which lost 6 bases and 2 bases, there was a span of 8 bases. CDR1 is ENHRY, CDR2 SYGVKD, per germline. There are 13 residues in the CDR3.